These 11 T cell receptor beta chains were all obtained from the same sample, sequenced in a study of shared clonotypes between healthy human individuals. Clones were read by immunoSEQ multiplex PCR, and TCRdb kept only the in-frame ones, dropping some. The sample shows some 1,600,000 clones, around 98% of them seen only once. Sequenced input: naive CD4+ T cells sorted from blood. Subset here: CD45RA+ positively selected. These receptors were collected from a man aged 25-40 years in good health.

The chain carries TRBV7-2 and TRBJ2-2; D may be TRBD2 (6 bases). The germline CDR1 and CDR2 sequences are SGHTA and FQGNSA. This CDR3 contains 15 residues. Trimming removed 3 bases from V and 5 bases from J, with 13 bases in between. CDR3 sequence (DNA): TGTGCCAGCAGCTTCAAGCGGGCGCAGACCGGGGAGCTGTTTTTT. This encodes CASSFKRAQTGELFF.

The rearrangement uses TRBV18 and TRBJ2-1; 14 bases align to TRBD2. V lost 1 base to trimming and J lost 1 base; unmatched junction nucleotides: 0. The CDR3 has 17 amino acids. Germline loops: CDR1 KGHSH, CDR2 LQKENI. Written as DNA, the CDR3 is TGTGCCAGCTCACCACGGACTAGCGGGAGGTCCTACAATGAGCAGTTCTTC. It specifies CASSPRTSGRSYNEQFF.

V is TRBV9 and J is TRBJ2-1, with TRBD2 identical over 8 bases. V shed 3 bases, J shed 8 bases, and the junction held 13 bases outside the gene matches. The CDR3 sequence is 16 residues long. Germline loops: CDR1 SGDLS, CDR2 YYNGEE. The CDR3 coding sequence is TGTGCCAGCAGCGAGATCCTAGCGGGCATAGGCTATGAGCAGTTCTTC. It is translated as CASSEILAGIGYEQFF.

The chain joins TRBV19 to TRBJ2-1; D remains unclear. Trimming removed 1 base at V and 6 bases at J, with 22 bases between. Germline V gives CDR1 LNHDA, CDR2 SQIVND (reference sequence). The CDR3 is 18 amino acids. In nucleotides, the CDR3 is TGTGCCAGTAGTATAGCCCGGATGTCCCCCCAGTCGATCAATGAGCAGTTCTTC. Its protein is CASSIARMSPQSINEQFF.

This clone was recorded only once. This chain uses TRBV7-8 with TRBJ2-1; possible D gene TRBD1, 6 bases. CDR3 length: 14 amino acids. Germline V gene data show CDR1 as SGHVS and CDR2 as FQNEAQ. V lost 5 bases and J lost 6, with 14 bases in between. CDR3 in amino acids: CASSQPIRGNEQFF. DNA for the CDR3: TGTGCCAGCAGCCAACCAATCAGGGGCAATGAGCAGTTCTTC. Complete variable domain (other parts from reference TRBV7-8 and TRBJ2-1): GAGVSQSPRYKVAKRGQDVALRCDPISGHVSLFWYQQALGQGPEFLTYFQNEAQLDKSGLPSDRFFAERPEGSVSTLKIQRTQQEDSAVYLCASSQPIRGNEQFFGPGTRLTVL.

CDR3: CASSVGAQTGGSEQFF. The CDR3 DNA reads TGTGCCAGCAGCGTAGGCGCCCAAACAGGGGGGAGTGAGCAGTTCTTC. This chain uses TRBV9 with TRBJ2-1; 8 bases are shared with TRBD1. Germline V lookup: CDR1 SGDLS, CDR2 YYNGEE. The CDR3 spans 16 residues. Germline trimming cut 0 bases from V and 9 bases from J; bases unmatched to any gene: 11.

The chain joins TRBV9 to TRBJ2-3; D not resolved. The CDR3 is 14 amino acids. Trimming shortened V by 4 bases and J by 4 bases, and 13 bases separated the two germline ends. The germline CDR1 and CDR2 sequences are SGDLS and YYNGEE. The CDR3 DNA sequence: TGTGCCAGCAGCCCGTCCGGCGGATCAGATACGCAGTATTTT. Residues: CASSPSGGSDTQYF.

Of note for this clone: Within the sample, other DNA sequences also encode this same CDR3. CDR3 loop: CASSPRRVDTGELFF. The CDR3 DNA sequence: TGTGCCAGCTCACCTAGACGGGTCGACACCGGGGAGCTGTTTTTT. The V and J genes are TRBV18 and TRBJ2-2; D remains ambiguous. V was pared by 3 bases and J by 3 bases, with 11 bases between. CDR1 KGHSH and CDR2 LQKENI come from the germline V gene. The length of the CDR3 is 15 residues.

Note on this clone: At the DNA level, this CDR3 is encoded by other sequences in the same sample as well. The rearrangement joins TRBV7-9 to TRBJ2-3; no firm D call. CDR3 length: 14 residues. The V gene lost 5 bases and the J gene lost 0 bases, with 9 bases spanning the gap. Germline V gene sequence: CDR1 SEHNR, CDR2 FQNEAQ (reference sequence). CDR3 protein: CASSPPGSTDTQYF. DNA of the CDR3: TGTGCCAGCAGCCCCCCCGGGAGCACAGATACGCAGTATTTT. The full variable domain, with the rest looked up from reference TRBV7-9 and TRBJ2-3, is DTGVSQNPRHKITKRGQNVTFRCDPISEHNRLYWYRQTLGQGPEFLTYFQNEAQLEKSRLLSDRFSAERPKGSFSTLEIQRTEQGDSAMYLCASSPPGSTDTQYFGPGTRLTVL.

The chain employs TRBV7-9 and TRBJ1-1; D is unresolved. CDR1 and CDR2 from the germline V gene are SEHNR and FQNEAQ (reference sequence). The CDR3 covers 13 residues. The V end lost 2 bases, the J end lost 4 bases, and 8 bases lay between the germline ends. Here the CDR3 DNA reads TGTGCCAGCAGCTTATACCAAGTCACTGAAGCTTTCTTT. Its translation is CASSLYQVTEAFF.

The chain carries TRBV11-2 and TRBJ2-1; D might be TRBD2 (6 bases). CDR3 length: 16 amino acids. Germline V CDR1 and CDR2: SGHAT, FQNNGV. V lost 8 bases, J lost 10 bases, and 27 bases lay in between. In nucleotides, the CDR3 is TGTGCCAGCCGGGGGATTTATAGAGGGAAAAGAAGGGAGCAGTTCTTC. Its protein is CASRGIYRGKRREQFF. Full variable domain (outside the CDR3, taken from reference TRBV11-2 and TRBJ2-1): EAGVAQSPRYKIIEKRQSVAFWCNPISGHATLYWYQQILGQGPKLLIQFQNNGVVDDSQLPKDRFSAERLKGVDSTLKIQPAKLEDSAVYLCASRGIYRGKRREQFFGPGTRLTVL.